The T cell receptor beta chain described here comes from a study of CD8+CD57+ T cells in acquired aplastic anemia. Across the whole study: The mean DNA yield obtained from sorted CD4+ and CD8+ cells came to approximately 3.2 ug. Study conclusions and caveats: A set of roughly 27 CD8+ CDR3 sequences was shared between patients and controls, and these sequences appeared highly expressed in patients. Patient and control CD8+ Simpson's diversity was not significantly different.

For sequencing, patients were chosen who had shown expansion of CD8+CD57+ cells by flow cytometry. Germline-derived CDR1 and CDR2 are LNHNV and YYDKDF (reference sequence). CDR3 size: 16 residues. The junction had 7 bases not matched to a gene; V was cut back by 2 bases and J by 5 bases. Worth noting for this clonotype: Antigen specificity is unknown.

Using genomic DNA as the template, TCR beta VDJ and CDR3 profiling was carried out. Each CDR3 protein is one row after TCRdb ran MiXCR on the reads. The top ten clones hold around 0.82% of a sample with approximately 470,000 distinct CDR3 sequences, roughly a third of them seen once. The origin of this receptor is a human donor with aplastic anemia. This rearrangement joins TRBV15 to TRBJ1-5, with 9 bases that match TRBD1. Sequences were obtained from sorted CD4+, CD8+, or CD8+CD57+ T cells (not recorded which) from PBMCs. CDR3 sequence: CATSRKRTGAYQPQHF. CDR3 in DNA: TGTGCCACCAGCAGAAAGCGGACAGGGGCTTATCAGCCCCAGCATTTT. The variable domain in full, with the rest retrieved from reference TRBV15 and TRBJ1-5, is DAMVIQNPRYQVTQFGKPVTLSCSQTLNHNVMYWYQQKSSQAPKLLFHYYDKDFNNEADTPDNFQSRRPNTSFCFLDIRSPGLGDTAMYLCATSRKRTGAYQPQHFGDGTRLSIL.